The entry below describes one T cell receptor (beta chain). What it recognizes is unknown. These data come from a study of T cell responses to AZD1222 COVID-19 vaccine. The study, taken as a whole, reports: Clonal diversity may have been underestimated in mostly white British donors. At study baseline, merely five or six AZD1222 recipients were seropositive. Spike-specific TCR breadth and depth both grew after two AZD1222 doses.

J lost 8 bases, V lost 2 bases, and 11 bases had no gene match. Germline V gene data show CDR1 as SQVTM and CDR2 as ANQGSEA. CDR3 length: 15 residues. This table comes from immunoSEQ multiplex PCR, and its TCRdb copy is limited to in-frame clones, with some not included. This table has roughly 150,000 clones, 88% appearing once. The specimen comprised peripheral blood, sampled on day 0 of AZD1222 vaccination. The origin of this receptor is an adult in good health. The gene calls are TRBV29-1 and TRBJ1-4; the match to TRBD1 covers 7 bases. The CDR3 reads CSVELAGTVGEKLFF. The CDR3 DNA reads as TGCAGCGTTGAACTCGCCGGGACAGTCGGGGAAAAACTGTTTTTT. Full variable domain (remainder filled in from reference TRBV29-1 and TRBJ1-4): SAVISQKPSRDICQRGTSLTIQCQVDSQVTMMFWYRQQPGQSLTLIATANQGSEATYESGFVIDKFPISRPNLTFSTLTVSNMSPEDSSIYLCSVELAGTVGEKLFFGSGTQLSVL.